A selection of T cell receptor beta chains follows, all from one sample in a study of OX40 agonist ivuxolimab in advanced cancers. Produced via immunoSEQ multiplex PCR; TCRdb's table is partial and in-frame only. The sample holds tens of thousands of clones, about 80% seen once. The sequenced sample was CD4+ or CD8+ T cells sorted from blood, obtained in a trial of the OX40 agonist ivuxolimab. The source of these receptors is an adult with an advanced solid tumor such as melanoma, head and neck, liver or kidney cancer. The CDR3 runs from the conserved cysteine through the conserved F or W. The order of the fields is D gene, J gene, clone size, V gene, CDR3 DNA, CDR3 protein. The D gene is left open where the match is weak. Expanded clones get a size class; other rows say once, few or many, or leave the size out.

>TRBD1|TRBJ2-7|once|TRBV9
TGTGCCAGCAGCCTTCGGGGACAGGGGGATTACGAGCAGTACTTC
CASSLRGQGDYEQYF
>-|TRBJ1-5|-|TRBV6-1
TGTGCCAGCAGTGAAGCAAGCAATCAGCCCCAGCATTTT
CASSEASNQPQHF
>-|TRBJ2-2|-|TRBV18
TGTGCCAGCTCACCAGGGGCAGAAACAGCCGGGGAGCTGTTTTTT
CASSPGAETAGELFF
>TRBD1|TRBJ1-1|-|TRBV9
TGTGCCAGCAGCGCCGAGATCAGGGGGCAACGCACTGAAGCTTTCTTT
CASSAEIRGQRTEAFF
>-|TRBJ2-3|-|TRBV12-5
TGTGCTAGTCTGAGGGGAGATACGCAGTATTTT
CASLRGDTQYF
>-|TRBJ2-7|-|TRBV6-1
TGTGCCAGCAGTTTAGGTACCTACGAGCAGTACTTC
CASSLGTYEQYF
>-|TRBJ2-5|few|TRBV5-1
TGCGCCAGCAGCTTGGGCGGGGTAAAAGAGACCCAGTACTTC
CASSLGGVKETQYF
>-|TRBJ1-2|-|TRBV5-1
TGCGCCAGCAGCTTGGGGGGATCAATTTCGAATGGCTACACCTTC
CASSLGGSISNGYTF
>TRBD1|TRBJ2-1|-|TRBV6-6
TGTGCCAGCAGTGACCGACAGGGGATTAATGAGCAGTTCTTC
CASSDRQGINEQFF
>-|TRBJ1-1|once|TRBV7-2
TGTGCCAGCAGCTTAGTTACACCTGAAGCTTTCTTT
CASSLVTPEAFF
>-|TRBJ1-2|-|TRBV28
TGTGCCAGCAGTTTAAGGGTGTGGGGCTACACCTTC
CASSLRVWGYTF
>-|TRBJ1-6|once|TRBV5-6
TGTGCCAGCAGCTTGGCCTCTGGCGCGGCCACCAATTCACCCCTCCACTTT
CASSLASGAATNSPLHF
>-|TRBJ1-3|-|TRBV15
TGTGCCACCAGCAGAGATCCGCAGGGTTTGGACACCATATATTTT
CATSRDPQGLDTIYF
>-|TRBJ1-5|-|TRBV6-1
TGTGCCAGCAGTGAAAACGGGGAACATCAGCCCCAGCATTTT
CASSENGEHQPQHF
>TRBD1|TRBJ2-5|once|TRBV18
TGTGCCAGCTCACCAACCCGGACAGGGGGCATGGAGACCCAGTACTTC
CASSPTRTGGMETQYF
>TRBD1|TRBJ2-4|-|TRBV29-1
TGCAGCGTCCTTGGGACAGGGTGGGTCAAAAACATTCAGTACTTC
CSVLGTGWVKNIQYF
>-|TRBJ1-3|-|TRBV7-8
TGTGCCAGCAGCTCGATAAGACAGGACTTCTCTGGAAACACCATATATTTT
CASSSIRQDFSGNTIYF
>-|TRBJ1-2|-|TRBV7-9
TGTGCCAGCAGCCTTCTCAACTTATCTAACTATGGCTACACCTTC
CASSLLNLSNYGYTF
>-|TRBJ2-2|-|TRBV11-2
TGTGCCAGCAGCTTTAACACCGGGGAGCTGTTTTTT
CASSFNTGELFF
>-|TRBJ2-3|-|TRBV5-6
TGTGCCAGCAGCTACAGGGCAGGAGATACGCAGTATTTT
CASSYRAGDTQYF